The entry below gives a single TCR beta chain sequence along with its context. Its target is unknown. Trimming shortened V by 1 base and J by 7 bases, and 7 bases separated the two germline ends. The CDR3 is made up of 12 amino acids. The germline V gene has CDR1 SEHNR and CDR2 FQNEAQ (reference sequence). Clones were sequenced by immunoSEQ multiplex PCR, and TCRdb holds only the in-frame ones, with some missing. This sample has 850,000 to 1,200,000 clones, with about 70% found just once. The sample is drawn from a study of shared clonotypes between healthy human individuals. Findings of the study overall: Although depth was large, rarefaction showed that sequencing of the sorted subsets was incomplete. Some clonotypes were shared by all four sorted-subset donors, while others were not shared. The non-shared ones had lower generation probabilities than the shared ones.

The sequenced material came from memory CD4+ T cells sorted from blood. The subset denotes: CD45RA-negative fraction. The rearrangement uses TRBV7-9 and TRBJ1-2; D remains unclear. This clonotype was obtained from a young man in good health. CDR3 protein: CASSLVLSGYTF. The CDR3 DNA reads as TGTGCCAGCAGCTTAGTTCTGAGTGGCTACACCTTC.